This T cell receptor beta chain was retrieved from a study of blood T cell repertoires in COVID-19. Study processing details: Amplification with reference gene primers provided the estimates of nucleated cell counts. Some clones are missing from TCRdb's copy, which holds only in-frame ones; the method was immunoSEQ multiplex PCR. V and J calls and clone size are copied from that table; D and trimming were computed from the DNA. The data contain approximately 75,000 clones, 86% of them singletons. The CDR3 sequence is 15 residues long. V gave up 4 bases and J gave up 8 bases; unmatched junction bases: 10. Germline V gives CDR1 LGHNT, CDR2 FRNRAP.

Sequencing was performed on peripheral blood. The gene calls are TRBV12-5 and TRBJ2-4; 8 bases map to TRBD1. The TCR originated in a man older than 75 with COVID-19, enrolled during active disease. DNA of the CDR3: TGTGCTAGTGGTTACGCCCTTGACAGGGGTGACATTCAGTACTTC. Its protein product is CASGYALDRGDIQYF.